The clone carrying this T cell receptor (beta chain) was seen ten or more times. Ophthalmopathy cases scored 3 or more on the Clinical Activity Score and 4 or more on NOSPECS grade, with duration below 3 months. Thyroid ultrasound and orbital computed tomography, with clinical symptoms and serum thyroxine and TRAb, informed diagnoses. These data originate in a study of T cells in Graves' hyperthyroidism and ophthalmopathy. What was amplified from RNA transcripts were TCR beta CDR3 regions. First-round RT-PCR of the TCR CDR3 relied on the HTBI primer set. MiXCR was run by TCRdb on the multiplex PCR reads, yielding one entry per CDR3 protein. Of about 400,000 distinct CDR3 sequences in the sample, roughly 15% were seen once. The CDR3 spans 16 residues. V was shortened by 5 bases and J by 1 base, with 17 bases between the two germline ends. Germline V gene sequence: CDR1 SEHNR, CDR2 FQNEAQ (reference sequence).

The chain recombines TRBV7-9 with TRBJ2-5; D is unclear. The clonotype was recovered from a woman in her twenties or thirties with Graves' ophthalmopathy. The specimen sequenced was blood. The CDR3 reads CASSRTPAGIQETQYF. CDR3 sequence (DNA): TGTGCCAGCAGCCGCACCCCGGCTGGGATCCAAGAGACCCAGTACTTC.